The 17 T cell receptor beta chains reported below all come from one sample, sequenced in a study of T cell responses to AZD1222 COVID-19 vaccine. TCRdb keeps only in-frame clones here, not all; method: immunoSEQ multiplex PCR. Among fewer than 120,000 clones listed, about four fifths were seen once. Source: peripheral blood, taken on day 0 of AZD1222 vaccination. The receptors originated from an adult in good health.

The V and J genes are TRBV9 and TRBJ1-1; 8 bases are a match to TRBD1. Germline V lookup: CDR1 SGDLS, CDR2 YYNGEE. V trimming: 3 bases; J trimming: 0 bases; junction bases outside the gene matches: 7. There are 16 residues in the CDR3. CDR3 bases: TGTGCCAGCAGCGCCGGGACAGGTAGCATGAACACTGAAGCTTTCTTT. Its protein product is CASSAGTGSMNTEAFF.

Only one count was recorded for this clone. The chain carries TRBV19 and TRBJ2-2, with a tentative D call TRBD2 (6 bases). Germline V lookup: CDR1 LNHDA, CDR2 SQIVND (reference sequence). The CDR3 totals 15 residues. V shed 4 bases and J shed 1 base, with 10 bases lying between them. The CDR3 spells CASSTTSKNTGELFF. The DNA for the CDR3 is TGTGCCAGTAGTACGACTAGTAAGAACACCGGGGAGCTGTTTTTT.

This clone was seen a handful of times. V and J are TRBV6-5 and TRBJ2-4; possibly TRBD2 for D (5 bases). The ends were cut back, 6 bases at V and 4 bases at J, with 16 bases in the middle. The germline gives CDR1 MNHEY, CDR2 SVGAGI. The CDR3 covers 15 residues. The CDR3 DNA reads as TGTGCCAGCAGCTACACGGGGAGCGGTAAAAACATTCAGTACTTC. Amino acids: CASSYTGSGKNIQYF.

The DNA for the CDR3 is TGTGCCAGCAGCTTTGGGACTAGTCCCTACGAGCAGTACTTC. It is translated as CASSFGTSPYEQYF. The J gene is TRBJ2-7, the V gene TRBV7-6; TRBD2 agrees at 8 bases. The V segment lost 3 bases and the J segment 2 bases; nucleotides outside the gene matches: 3. Per germline, CDR1 SGHVS and CDR2 FNYEAQ. This CDR3 is 14 amino acids long. Complete variable domain (other parts from reference TRBV7-6 and TRBJ2-7): GAGVSQSPRYKVTKRGQDVALRCDPISGHVSLYWYRQALGQGPEFLTYFNYEAQQDKSGLPNDRFSAERPEGSISTLTIQRTEQRDSAMYRCASSFGTSPYEQYFGPGTRLTVT.

This clone was counted once. The chain is built from TRBV30 and TRBJ2-7; D is unclear. This CDR3 is 11 amino acids long. With 3 bases removed from V and 4 bases from J, the gap between germline ends came to 7 bases. The V gene's germline CDR1 is GTSNPN and CDR2 SVGIG (reference sequence). The CDR3 DNA reads TGTGCCTGGAGCCCTCAATACGAGCAGTACTTC. Its protein is CAWSPQYEQYF.

This clone came up a few times. The V gene is TRBV27, the J gene TRBJ2-7, with 9 bases fitting TRBD1. V was clipped by 6 bases and J by 5 bases; unmatched bases: 11. CDR3 length: 15 residues. The germline V gene encodes CDR1 MNHEY and CDR2 SMNVEV (reference sequence). The CDR3 sequence is CASRERYRGLHEQYF. The DNA of the CDR3 is TGTGCCAGCAGGGAGAGGTACAGGGGGCTGCACGAGCAGTACTTC.

V gene TRBV6-2 or TRBV6-3 combines with J gene TRBJ1-1, with 11 nucleotides matching TRBD1. Trimming cost V 5 bases and J 2 bases; bases outside gene matches: 7. CDR1 and CDR2 from the germline V gene are MNHEY and SVGEGT. This CDR3 region has 16 residues. The CDR3 sequence is CASSTYGQGANTEAFF. CDR3 DNA sequence: TGTGCCAGCAGTACCTACGGACAGGGGGCTAACACTGAAGCTTTCTTT.

This clone was recorded once. This rearrangement joins TRBV20-1 to TRBJ2-7, with D uncertain. Germline-derived CDR1 and CDR2 are DFQATT and SNEGSKA (reference sequence). Trimming stripped 7 bases from V and 2 bases from J, with 3 bases between. This CDR3 has 9 amino acids. CDR3 in DNA: TGCAGTGTTGCCTACGAGCAGTACTTC. Translation: CSVAYEQYF.

This clone was picked up one time. The chain combines TRBV19 with TRBJ2-6; a possible D gene is TRBD2 (5 bases). V was trimmed by 3 bases and J by 2 bases, leaving 8 bases between them. CDR1 LNHDA and CDR2 SQIVND come from the germline V gene (reference sequence). The CDR3 consists of 15 residues. CDR3 sequence: CASSIGETGANVLTF. The CDR3 DNA is TGTGCCAGTAGTATCGGGGAGACTGGGGCCAACGTCCTGACTTTC.

CDR3 sequence: CASRGGSSYNEQFF. The CDR3 DNA reads as TGCGCCAGCAGGGGCGGGAGCTCCTACAATGAGCAGTTCTTC. The chain joins TRBV5-1 to TRBJ2-1, with 7 bases lining up with TRBD2. Germline loops: CDR1 SGHRS, CDR2 YFSETQ. J gave up 0 bases and V 5 bases, and 2 bases lay outside the gene matches. The CDR3 contains 14 residues. Full variable domain (remainder filled in from reference TRBV5-1 and TRBJ2-1): KAGVTQTPRYLIKTRGQQVTLSCSPISGHRSVSWYQQTPGQGLQFLFEYFSETQRNKGNFPGRFSGRQFSNSRSEMNVSTLELGDSALYLCASRGGSSYNEQFFGPGTRLTVL.

This clone occurred a few times. The rearrangement joins TRBV10-3 to TRBJ2-5, with D perhaps matching TRBD2 (5 bases). CDR1 ENHRY and CDR2 SYGVKD come from the germline V gene. There are 13 residues in the CDR3. Trimming took 6 bases from V and 1 from J, leaving 9 bases between them. The CDR3 coding sequence is TGTGCCATCAGCTCTAGCCTCCAAGAGACCCAGTACTTC. Translated: CAISSSLQETQYF.

Judged by abundance, this clone is medium-sized. V and J are TRBV5-1 and TRBJ2-6, with unresolved D. V lost 2 bases, J lost 1 base, and 19 bases lay in between. Per the germline V gene, CDR1 is SGHRS and CDR2 is YFSETQ. The CDR3 totals 19 residues. The CDR3 region has the DNA TGCGCCAGCAGCTTAGATGACATTAGGGTTCCTTCTGGGGCCAACGTCCTGACTTTC. It translates to CASSLDDIRVPSGANVLTF.

The chain employs TRBV28 and TRBJ2-1; 10 nucleotides match TRBD2. Germline CDR1 MDHEN, CDR2 SYDVKM. The CDR3 loop spans 16 amino acids. V lost 1 base, J lost 3 bases, and 3 bases stayed unmatched. The CDR3 reads CASSLSASGGYNEQFF. CDR3 DNA sequence: TGTGCCAGCAGTTTATCGGCTAGCGGGGGCTACAATGAGCAGTTCTTC.

This clone came up once. This rearrangement joins TRBV6-2 or TRBV6-3 to TRBJ2-2; the D gene is possibly TRBD2 (5 bases). Germline V gene data show CDR1 as MNHEY and CDR2 as SVGEGT. V lost 1 base, J lost 6 bases, and 15 bases lay in between. The CDR3 totals 16 residues. In DNA form, the CDR3 reads TGTGCCAGCAGTTACTTGGGCAGAGGGTATGCCGGGGAGCTGTTTTTT. This encodes CASSYLGRGYAGELFF.

CDR3 sequence (DNA): TGCAGTGCTAGTGGGGGCCGGGGGGAGAATGAAAAACTGTTTTTT. This encodes CSASGGRGENEKLFF. The gene calls are TRBV20-1 and TRBJ1-4, with D possibly being TRBD1 (6 bases). Germline assignment: CDR1 DFQATT and CDR2 SNEGSKA (reference sequence). The germline V and J ends were trimmed by 3 bases and 5 bases, with 16 bases remaining between them. The CDR3 is made up of 15 amino acids.

The chain joins TRBV5-5 to TRBJ1-2, with TRBD1 matching 7 bases. The germline V gene has CDR1 SGHKS and CDR2 YYEKEE (reference sequence). V shed 7 bases, J shed 0 bases, and the junction held 9 bases outside the gene matches. This CDR3 region has 15 residues. The CDR3 spells CASLMDRRSNYGYTF. CDR3 coding DNA: TGTGCCAGCTTAATGGACAGGCGTTCTAACTATGGCTACACCTTC.

The chain combines TRBV24-1 with TRBJ2-1, with 7 bases lining up with TRBD2. Unmatched junction bases numbered 16, after V lost 5 bases and J lost 4 bases. CDR1 and CDR2 from the germline V gene are KGHDR and SFDVKD. This CDR3 has 18 residues. In DNA form, the CDR3 reads TGTGCCACCAGTGGAACACCGGGACTATCCCCCGCATACAATGAGCAGTTCTTC. Translation gives CATSGTPGLSPAYNEQFF.